Following are 10 T cell receptor beta chains from one sample sequenced in a study of blood T cell repertoires in COVID-19. Profiling relied on immunoSEQ multiplex PCR, and the TCRdb table lists in-frame clones only, not all of them. The table records about 200,000 clones, approximately 87% of them present only once. Material for sequencing was peripheral blood. Every receptor here comes from a woman between 70 and 85 years old with acute or convalescent COVID-19.

This chain connects TRBV6-1 to TRBJ2-7; D ambiguous. Germline CDR1 reads MNHNS; CDR2 reads SASEGT. Trimming removed 2 bases from V and 6 bases from J, with 11 bases in between. There are 13 residues in the CDR3. In nucleotides, the CDR3 is TGTGCCAGCAGTGAATTACGGAGTTCCGAGCAGTACTTC. Protein sequence: CASSELRSSEQYF.

This clone has more than one count but fewer than ten. This rearrangement joins TRBV14 to TRBJ2-7; 9 bases are a match to TRBD1. Per the germline V gene, CDR1 is SGHDN and CDR2 is FVKESK. The CDR3 covers 17 residues. After removal of 2 bases from V and 2 bases from J, the junction contained 10 bases not matched to a gene. Written as DNA, the CDR3 is TGTGCCAGCAGCCAAACCTACACAGGGGGCCAGCCCTACGAGCAGTACTTC. This sequence encodes CASSQTYTGGQPYEQYF.

The gene calls are TRBV19 and TRBJ1-4, with TRBD1 matching 9 bases. The CDR3 is 17 residues long. V gave up 6 bases and J gave up 1 base; unmatched junction bases: 9. The germline gives CDR1 LNHDA, CDR2 SQIVND (reference sequence). CDR3 nucleotide sequence: TGTGCCAGTAGCGAACAGGGGGCCCCGGGAACTAATGAAAAACTGTTTTTT. Its protein product is CASSEQGAPGTNEKLFF.

The rearrangement uses TRBV6-2 or TRBV6-3 and TRBJ1-3, with D maybe TRBD1 (5 bases). The CDR3 loop spans 17 amino acids. V was pared by 5 bases and J by 0 bases, with 17 bases between. Germline-derived CDR1 and CDR2 are MNHEY and SVGEGT. The CDR3 DNA sequence: TGTGCCAGCAGTCCCGGGCTTGACAGCTCCTCTGGAAACACCATATATTTT. Residues: CASSPGLDSSSGNTIYF.

CDR3 DNA sequence: TGTGCCAGCACCTCGGTGGGGGGCTACGAGCAGTACTTC. This encodes CASTSVGGYEQYF. The V call is TRBV6-5, the J call TRBJ2-7; D may be TRBD2 (6 bases). Germline values: CDR1 MNHEY, CDR2 SVGAGI. The V and J ends lost 7 bases and 3 bases respectively, with 13 bases between them. This CDR3 comprises 13 residues.

The rearrangement joins TRBV9 to TRBJ2-5; 13 nucleotides match TRBD2. CDR3 length: 16 amino acids. Germline assignment: CDR1 SGDLS and CDR2 YYNGEE. Losses at the gene ends were 2 bases for V and 2 bases for J; bases not matched to a gene: 3. CDR3 protein: CASSVTSGRVQETQYF. CDR3 nucleotides: TGTGCCAGCAGCGTCACTAGCGGGAGGGTACAAGAGACCCAGTACTTC.

This clone was recorded once. This chain connects TRBV18 to TRBJ1-3; 7 nucleotides align to TRBD1. CDR3 length: 17 residues. CDR1 and CDR2 (germline): KGHSH, LQKENI. Trimming took 1 base from V and 3 from J; bases not matched to a gene: 9. CDR3: CASSPLHEQGNGNTIYF. In nucleotides, the CDR3 is TGTGCCAGCTCACCACTCCACGAACAGGGGAATGGAAACACCATATATTTT.

The chain joins TRBV5-6 to TRBJ1-2; D call uncertain. Trimming cost V 5 bases and J 2 bases, with 7 bases left between them. Germline CDR1 SGHDT, CDR2 YYEEEE. This CDR3 has 12 amino acids. This chain's CDR3 is CASRGGNYGYTF. The CDR3 bases are TGTGCCAGCAGAGGAGGGAACTATGGCTACACCTTC.

This rearrangement joins TRBV15 to TRBJ1-1; tentative D call: TRBD1 (5 bases). Germline CDR1 is LNHNV and CDR2 is YYDKDF (reference sequence). The CDR3 contains 15 residues. Trimming removed 0 bases from V and 4 bases from J, with 12 bases in between. CDR3 sequence reads: CATSRDWGPATEAFF. For the CDR3, the DNA is TGTGCCACCAGCAGAGACTGGGGCCCTGCCACTGAAGCTTTCTTT.

The V and J genes are TRBV13 and TRBJ2-1; 8 bases match TRBD2. Germline V lookup: CDR1 PRHDT, CDR2 FYEKMQ (reference sequence). V dropped 5 bases and J dropped 8; count of bases not matched to a gene: 8. The CDR3 contains 14 residues. The CDR3 DNA sequence: TGTGCCAGCAGCCGCCGGGTAGCGGGACATGAGCAGTTCTTC. Protein sequence: CASSRRVAGHEQFF.